The rows below give T cell receptor beta chains drawn from one sample of a study of blood T cells in healthy people across ages. TCRdb analysed the 5' RACE reads with MiXCR anew, one entry per CDR3 protein. The data show about 800,000 distinct CDR3 sequences, with less than 60% seen just once and around 18% held by the top ten. Sequencing was carried out using blood. These receptors came from a man older than 75 in good health. CDR3s include the opening cysteine and the closing phenylalanine or tryptophan. The D gene is left open where the match is weak.

d_call cdr3_length v_call cdr3_aa
TRBD1 16 TRBV14 CASSPTIAGGVGEAFF
NA 12 TRBV30 CAWTLGPYGYTF
TRBD2 14 TRBV29-1 CSVDWERAGGHQFF
TRBD1 15 TRBV7-6 CASSTRTGFDNEQFF
TRBD2 15 TRBV7-2 CASAHRTSGQETQYF
NA 14 TRBV5-1 CASRTQAGQETQYF
TRBD2 15 TRBV5-1 CASSETGTSGYEQYF
NA 16 TRBV4-3 CASRETGTDTNYGYTF
TRBD1 15 TRBV5-1 CASSQRQGAGYEQYF
TRBD2 17 TRBV20-1 CSAPGTSGNFSTDTQYF
TRBD2 18 TRBV20-1 CSARDLRTSGRVGYTQYF
TRBD2 16 TRBV20-1 CSANMVLAGREGEQYF
TRBD2 15 TRBV2 CASRGTTRLYNEQYF
TRBD2 14 TRBV15 CAISGLAEDYEQYF
TRBD1 14 TRBV3-1 CASSQRQGIGEQYF
NA 20 TRBV21-1 CASSNGLGTGGPLAKNIQYF
NA 16 TRBV5-1 CASSIPSGGGRDEQFF
TRBD2 12 TRBV28 CASSPSGRQQYF
NA 15 TRBV5-5 CASSLAGLQWETQYF
NA 13 TRBV3-1 CASSQDMNQPQHF
TRBD2 15 TRBV5-1 CASSLGGGPRNEQFF
NA 12 TRBV12-3/TRBV12-4 CASRSQGDTQYF
NA 16 TRBV5-1 CASNPERAIRTYEQYF
TRBD2 16 TRBV24-1 CATSDPSGRAGDTQYF
TRBD1 15 TRBV12-3/TRBV12-4 CASRGQGALNTEAFF
NA 15 TRBV7-9 CASSFSESSYNEQFF
NA 11 TRBV25-1 CASSARYGYTF
TRBD1 14 TRBV25-1 CASSEFAGGTGYTF
NA 14 TRBV9 CASSVGRAGETQYF
NA 16 TRBV6-2/TRBV6-3 CASSYRARTTGDEQYF
NA 14 TRBV6-5 CASSSHLRNTEAFF
TRBD1 17 TRBV9 CASSVAFSRGQSNEQFF
NA 18 TRBV11-1 CASSLGVRRVRAYKEQFF
TRBD2 18 TRBV2 CASSGRGREGLNSETQYF
NA 15 TRBV11-3 CASSLGTTKDNEQFF
NA 18 TRBV4-2 CASGQPGRVIAGANVLTF
NA 12 TRBV12-3/TRBV12-4 CASSLATGEQYF
TRBD2 17 TRBV9 CASSEGPGGRGADTQYF
NA 12 TRBV12-3/TRBV12-4 CASRLDREKLFF
TRBD2 15 TRBV9 CTSSVLAGEYNEQFF
NA 17 TRBV10-3 CAIEKRGGGENDNEQFF
NA 15 TRBV7-2 CASSLEPLSNRPQHF
TRBD1 14 TRBV10-3 CAIGQGDGPDEQFF
NA 12 TRBV28 CASRRALYGYTF
NA 13 TRBV4-3 CASSQEGDYTQYF
NA 13 TRBV30 CAWSFLGAGELFF
TRBD1 16 TRBV15 CATGRDFLDRDEKLFF
TRBD2 15 TRBV7-9 CASSSRVGGGETQYF
NA 15 TRBV20-1 CSALLGGNSNQPQHF
NA 13 TRBV29-1 CSVWPGSGDEQFF
NA 13 TRBV20-1 CSAMTGGPYEQYF
NA 13 TRBV29-1 CSVWTASADTQYF